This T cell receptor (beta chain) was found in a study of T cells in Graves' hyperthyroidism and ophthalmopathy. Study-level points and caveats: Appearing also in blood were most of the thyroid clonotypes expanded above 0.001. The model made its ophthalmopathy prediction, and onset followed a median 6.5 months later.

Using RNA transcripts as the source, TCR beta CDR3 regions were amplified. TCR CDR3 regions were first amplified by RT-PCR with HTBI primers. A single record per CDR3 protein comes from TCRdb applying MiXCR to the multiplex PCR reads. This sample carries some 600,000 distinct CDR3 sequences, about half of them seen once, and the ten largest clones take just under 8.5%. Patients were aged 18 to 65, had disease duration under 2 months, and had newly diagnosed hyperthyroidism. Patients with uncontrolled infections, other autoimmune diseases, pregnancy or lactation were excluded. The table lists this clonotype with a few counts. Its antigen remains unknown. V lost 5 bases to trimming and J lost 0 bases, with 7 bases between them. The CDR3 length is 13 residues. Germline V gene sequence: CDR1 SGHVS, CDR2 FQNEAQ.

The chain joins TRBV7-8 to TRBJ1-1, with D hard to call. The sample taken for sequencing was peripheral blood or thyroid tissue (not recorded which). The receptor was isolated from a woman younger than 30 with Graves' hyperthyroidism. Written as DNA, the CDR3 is TGTGCCAGCAGCCACGTAATGAACACTGAAGCTTTCTTT. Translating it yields CASSHVMNTEAFF.